This TCR beta chain was obtained from a study of cytomegalovirus exposure and HLA in healthy donors. Whole-study results and caveats: In a later analysis, DRB1 alleles had the most associated TCRs; HLA-C alleles the fewest. The study flagged around 160 TCR beta chains as cytomegalovirus-associated. CMV serostatus alone was available as immune exposure information. A missense variant in DCLRE1C was later tied to TCR beta V- and J-gene trimming.

V was clipped by 4 bases and J by 6 bases, with 7 bases between them. Germline CDR1 SEHNR, CDR2 FQNEAQ (reference sequence). The CDR3 runs 12 residues. As for this clone: Its antigen is unidentified.

In the PCR, 60 Vbeta and 13 Jbeta primers were used. Sequenced by immunoSEQ multiplex PCR; TCRdb stores in-frame clones only, minus some. The data show roughly 100,000 clones, with about four fifths seen just once and more than 1.5% held by the top ten. The sequencing sample was made of PBMCs. The genes are TRBV7-9 and TRBJ1-5; D is possibly TRBD1 (6 bases). The TCR sequence derives from a man aged 45-60 years in good health and CMV-seronegative. The DNA of the CDR3 is TGTGCCAGCAGCTCACAGGGTCAGCCCCAGCATTTT. Translated, it gives CASSSQGQPQHF.